The following is a T cell receptor (beta chain) sequence with its context. What it binds is not known. The record originates from a study of OX40 agonist ivuxolimab in advanced cancers. Notes on the study in general: CD8+ T cells averaged more expanded clones than CD4+.

Assay used: immunoSEQ multiplex PCR; TCRdb lists only in-frame clones, some missing. The data hold roughly 50,000 clones, with 81% observed a single time. This sequence was found in an adult with an advanced solid tumor such as melanoma, head and neck, liver or kidney cancer. Sample: CD4+ or CD8+ T cells sorted from blood, taken in a trial of the OX40 agonist ivuxolimab.

The DNA for the CDR3 is TGTGCCATCAGTGGGACAGACGGGGAGCTGTTTTTT. Amino acids: CAISGTDGELFF. The genes are TRBV10-3 and TRBJ2-2; a weak D match, TRBD1 (6 bases). The CDR3 sequence is 12 residues long. The V end was cut by 4 bases, the J end by 7 bases, with 7 bases between. Germline V gives CDR1 ENHRY, CDR2 SYGVKD.